This TCR beta chain is from a study of cytomegalovirus exposure and HLA in healthy donors. V gave up 4 bases and J gave up 6 bases; unmatched junction bases: 2. This CDR3 spans 14 amino acids. Per the germline V gene, CDR1 is LGHNA and CDR2 is YNFKEQ. Generated by immunoSEQ multiplex PCR, the TCRdb table keeps only in-frame clones and is missing some. The sample has hundreds of thousands of clones; approximately 87% are singletons. The specimen was PBMCs. This clonotype was obtained from a man between 18 and 35 years old in good health and CMV-seronegative. The chain is built from TRBV4-2 and TRBJ2-1; 11 bases fit TRBD2. CDR3 DNA: TGTGCCAGCAGCCCGCTAGCGGGAGGCAATGAGCAGTTCTTC. This translates into CASSPLAGGNEQFF.